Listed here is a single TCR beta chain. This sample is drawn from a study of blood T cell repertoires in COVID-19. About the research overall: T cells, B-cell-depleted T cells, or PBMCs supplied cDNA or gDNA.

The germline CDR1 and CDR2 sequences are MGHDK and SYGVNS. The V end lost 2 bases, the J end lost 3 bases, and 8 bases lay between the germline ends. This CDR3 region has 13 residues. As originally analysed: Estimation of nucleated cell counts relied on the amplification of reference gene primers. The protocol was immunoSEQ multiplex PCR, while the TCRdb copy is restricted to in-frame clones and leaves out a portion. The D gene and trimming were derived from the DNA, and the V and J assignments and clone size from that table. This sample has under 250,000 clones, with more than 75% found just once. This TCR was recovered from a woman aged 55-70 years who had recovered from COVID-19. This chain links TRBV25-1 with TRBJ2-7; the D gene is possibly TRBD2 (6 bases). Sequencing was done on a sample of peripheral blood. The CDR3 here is CASSEGGVYEQYF. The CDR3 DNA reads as TGTGCCAGCAGTGAAGGAGGGGTCTACGAGCAGTACTTC.